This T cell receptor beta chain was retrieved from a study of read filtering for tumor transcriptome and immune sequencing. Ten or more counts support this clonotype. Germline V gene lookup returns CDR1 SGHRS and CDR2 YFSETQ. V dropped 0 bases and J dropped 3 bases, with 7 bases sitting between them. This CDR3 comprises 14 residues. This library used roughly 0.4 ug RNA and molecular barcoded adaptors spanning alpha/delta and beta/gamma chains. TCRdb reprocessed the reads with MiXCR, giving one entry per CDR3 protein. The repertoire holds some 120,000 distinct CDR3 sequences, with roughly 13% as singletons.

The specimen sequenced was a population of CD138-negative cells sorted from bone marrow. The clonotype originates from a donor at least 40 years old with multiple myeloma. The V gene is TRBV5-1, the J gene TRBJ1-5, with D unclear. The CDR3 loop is CASSLDFYNQPQHF. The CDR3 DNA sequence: TGCGCCAGCAGCTTGGACTTCTACAATCAGCCCCAGCATTTT.